The following is a T cell receptor (beta chain) sequence with its context. After removal of 2 bases from V and 7 bases from J, the junction contained 5 bases not matched to a gene. Germline-derived CDR1 and CDR2 are SGHTA and FQGTGA. The CDR3 has 15 amino acids. Researchers took blood at baseline, on cycle 4 day 1, and on cycle 7 day 1. The sample comes from a study of OX40 agonist ivuxolimab in advanced cancers. Study at large: Patients received ivuxolimab, an agonistic anti-OX40 (CD134) antibody.

Libraries were prepared by immunoSEQ multiplex PCR; TCRdb keeps only in-frame clonotypes and omits some of them. Here the sample spans 95,000 to 150,000 clones, roughly 93% being singletons. The sample was CD4+ or CD8+ T cells sorted from blood, taken in a trial of the OX40 agonist ivuxolimab. The chain joins TRBV7-3 to TRBJ2-2; 9 nucleotides align to TRBD1. The clonotype originates from an adult with an advanced solid tumor such as melanoma, head and neck, liver or kidney cancer. The CDR3 here is CASSLSQGAIGELFF. CDR3 nucleotides: TGTGCCAGCAGCTTATCACAGGGGGCGATCGGGGAGCTGTTTTTT.